This is a list of T cell receptor beta chains from one sample in a study of T cell responses to AZD1222 COVID-19 vaccine. Assay: immunoSEQ multiplex PCR; the TCRdb copy retains only in-frame clones and omits some. The sample consists of 100,000 to 120,000 clones, 88% of them appearing once. The material sequenced was peripheral blood, taken on day 0 of AZD1222 vaccination. These receptor sequences come from an adult in good health. The CDR3 runs from the conserved cysteine through the conserved F or W. Clone size is given for some rows only: seen once, a few or many times, or a class if the clone is expanded.

TRBV6-5,few,CGSRSAGNTEAFF
TRBV7-9,-,CASSPQQGLALNAFF
TRBV19,few,CASTSEWVRNLYGYTF
TRBV9,-,CASSVGNQGTPEAFF
TRBV2,few,CASSEAGREYF
TRBV11-2,-,CASSPRPSGANVLTF
TRBV7-9,-,CASSSIIGSIRSEQFF
TRBV7-2,-,CASSLTSDLSYEQYF
TRBV19,-,CASRDRSSYEQYF
TRBV12-3/TRBV12-4,-,CASSSSMNTEAFF
TRBV13,-,CASSFGNTEAFF
TRBV18,-,CASSLHETDYGYTF
TRBV19,-,CASSEDRDTYGYTF
TRBV6-6,once,CASVLAGGSNEQFF
TRBV21-1,-,CASSKAAGGNPGQPQHF
TRBV6-5,-,CASSLTGGETEAFF
TRBV30,-,CAWDRGRNTEAFF
TRBV7-2,-,CASSRIPTAINEQYF
TRBV7-2,-,CASSLANTGNTIYF
TRBV4-1,-,CASSQQLSYEQYF
TRBV14,once,CASSQTWGWGYTF
TRBV11-2,-,CASSSGLAASYEQYF
TRBV11-1,-,CASTLAGPRYNEQFF
TRBV12-3/TRBV12-4,-,CASTLGRTYEQYF
TRBV6-5,-,CASSLTQQGPNTEAFF
TRBV18,-,CASSPQGESPNYGYTF
TRBV7-9,-,CASSLGTGNTMNTEAFF
TRBV5-1,-,CASSLGQRNEKLFF
TRBV27,-,CASKTRDSPYGYTF
TRBV5-5,-,CASSLRTGNTEAFF
TRBV14,once,CASSQEAGHEQYF
TRBV7-9,-,CASRQADPSGETQYF